This T cell receptor (beta chain) originates from a study of breast tumors, draining lymph nodes, adjacent tissues. Samples came from axillary lymph nodes draining the breast cancer. Germline V gene data show CDR1 as KGHDR and CDR2 as SFDVKD. The CDR3 is 15 residues long. Losses at the gene ends were 5 bases for V and 1 base for J; bases not matched to a gene: 3. This clonotype came up many times. Using its own MiXCR run on the multiplex PCR reads, TCRdb lists one record per CDR3 protein. The table has about 180,000 distinct CDR3 sequences, 30% to 35% seen once; the top ten hold about 4.5%. The rearrangement links TRBV24-1 to TRBJ2-1, with 8 nucleotides matching TRBD1. The receptor was isolated from a female donor with breast cancer. Some clones in this sample may be carry-over from other donors' samples. The source material was axillary lymph node tissue. In DNA form, the CDR3 reads TGTGCCACCAGTGGACAGGGGTTTTCCTACAATGAGCAGTTCTTC. This gives the protein CATSGQGFSYNEQFF.